The 5 T cell receptor beta chains listed next were all sequenced from one sample in a study of blood T cell repertoires in COVID-19. Data came from immunoSEQ multiplex PCR; TCRdb stores just in-frame clones and leaves some out. The sample records roughly 200,000 clones, approximately 90% being singletons. Material for sequencing was peripheral blood. These receptors originate from a woman aged 25 to 39 with acute or convalescent COVID-19.

This sequence joins TRBV24-1 and TRBJ2-3, with 7 bases lining up with TRBD1. The CDR3 has 16 residues. CDR1 and CDR2 (germline): KGHDR, SFDVKD. V shed 7 bases and J 2 bases; nucleotides not matched to a gene: 11. The CDR3 sequence: CATSSPGQTNTDTQYF. The CDR3 DNA is TGTGCCACCAGCTCCCCGGGACAGACCAACACAGATACGCAGTATTTT.

This clone was recorded only once. This sequence joins TRBV19 and TRBJ2-7, with unresolved D. The CDR3 length is 11 residues. Trimming took 4 bases from V and 3 from J, leaving 4 bases between them. Looked up from germline, CDR1 is LNHDA and CDR2 is SQIVND (reference sequence). The CDR3 loop reads CASSNYYEQYF. In nucleotides, the CDR3 is TGTGCCAGTAGTAACTACTACGAGCAGTACTTC.

This chain connects TRBV11-2 to TRBJ1-1; the D is unclear. The germline gives CDR1 SGHAT, CDR2 FQNNGV. The CDR3 sequence is 12 residues long. The V end lost 4 bases, the J end lost 8 bases, and 11 bases lay between the germline ends. The CDR3 loop is CASSSSLEEAFF. The CDR3 bases are TGTGCCAGCAGCTCTTCCCTGGAGGAAGCTTTCTTT. The full variable domain, rest sourced from reference TRBV11-2 and TRBJ1-1, is EAGVAQSPRYKIIEKRQSVAFWCNPISGHATLYWYQQILGQGPKLLIQFQNNGVVDDSQLPKDRFSAERLKGVDSTLKIQPAKLEDSAVYLCASSSSLEEAFFGQGTRLTVV.

Only a few counts were recorded for this clone. The rearrangement links TRBV2 to TRBJ1-4; unclear D gene. The V gene lost 6 bases and the J gene lost 5 bases, with 13 bases spanning the gap. The CDR3 consists of 14 residues. The germline gives CDR1 SNHLY, CDR2 FYNNEI. The CDR3 bases are TGTGCCAGCAGGGAGAGACGGATCAATGAAAAACTGTTTTTT. Its translation: CASRERRINEKLFF.

This clone was seen more than once but under ten times. This chain links TRBV30 with TRBJ1-5, with 7 bases matching TRBD1. In germline, CDR1 is GTSNPN, CDR2 SVGIG (reference sequence). V trimming: 4 bases; J trimming: 5 bases; junction bases outside the gene matches: 14. This CDR3 has 16 amino acids. DNA of the CDR3: TGTGCCTGGACCGAAGGAGGTGGGGACAGCCATCAGCCCCAGCATTTT. It codes for CAWTEGGGDSHQPQHF.